Below are 30 T cell receptor beta chains sequenced from a single sample in a study of spatial heterogeneity in lung cancer. Time point meaning: sample taken at primary tumor resection. The sequenced material consisted of unsorted whole RNA from tumor, nontumor lung or frozen PBMC. TCRdb redid the calling of the 5' RACE reads with MiXCR, one entry per CDR3 protein. The table has some 15,000 distinct CDR3 sequences, over 6.5% seen once. Here the sequenced sample was PBMCs, taken at surgery. The receptors shown here come from a female donor with early-stage non-small cell lung cancer.

This clonotype came up a few times. The chain recombines TRBV7-2 with TRBJ2-1; the D gene could be TRBD1 or TRBD2 (5 bases each). V was clipped by 6 bases and J by 0 bases, with 12 bases between them. Per germline, CDR1 SGHTA and CDR2 FQGNSA. This CDR3 comprises 15 residues. The CDR3 region is CASRSGRPSYNEQFF. Written as DNA, the CDR3 is TGTGCCAGCAGGTCAGGGAGACCCTCCTACAATGAGCAGTTCTTC.

This clonotype is medium-sized by share. This chain links TRBV3-2 with TRBJ2-3; TRBD2, the table's D call, was not compared with the DNA. TRBV3-2 represents a pseudogene. This CDR3 region has 22 residues. The CDR3 spells CASSQEYSGLAGGYPATDTQYF. The DNA of the CDR3 is TGTGCCAGCAGCCAAGAGTATTCCGGACTAGCGGGGGGTTATCCGGCCACAGATACGCAGTATTTT.

The V call is TRBV6-5, the J call TRBJ2-5, with D perhaps TRBD1 or TRBD2 (6 bases each). The CDR3 runs to 14 residues. Germline values: CDR1 MNHEY, CDR2 SVGAGI. Trimming took 0 bases from V and 5 from J, leaving 10 bases between them. The CDR3 sequence: CASSYSGGSETQYF. In DNA, the CDR3 is TGTGCCAGCAGTTACTCCGGGGGCTCGGAGACCCAGTACTTC.

This clonotype showed up many times. The chain employs TRBV9 and TRBJ1-3; no clear D. Germline V gene data show CDR1 as SGDLS and CDR2 as YYNGEE. V was trimmed by 3 bases and J by 0 bases, leaving 16 bases between them. CDR3 length: 17 residues. CDR3 in DNA: TGTGCCAGCAGCGCCAGTGGGTCCCTCAGCTCTGGAAACACCATATATTTT. This translates into CASSASGSLSSGNTIYF. The full variable domain, with the rest looked up from reference TRBV9 and TRBJ1-3, is DSGVTQTPKHLITATGQRVTLRCSPRSGDLSVYWYQQSLDQGLQFLIQYYNGEERAKGNILERFSAQQFPDLHSELNLSSLELGDSALYFCASSASGSLSSGNTIYFGEGSWLTVV.

By share, this clonotype ranks as medium-sized. The rearrangement joins TRBV18 to TRBJ2-1, with 10 bases that match TRBD2. Germline V gives CDR1 KGHSH, CDR2 LQKENI. J was trimmed by 3 bases and V by 6 bases; bases with no gene match: 11. The CDR3 spans 17 residues. The CDR3 protein is CASSMPPTSGFYNEQFF. In nucleotides, the CDR3 is TGTGCCAGCTCCATGCCCCCGACTAGCGGGTTCTACAATGAGCAGTTCTTC.

This clonotype was recorded a few times. V gene TRBV6-5 combines with J gene TRBJ2-4, with D possibly being TRBD1 or TRBD2 (5 bases each). The V gene's germline CDR1 is MNHEY and CDR2 SVGAGI. The V end was cut by 10 bases, the J end by 2 bases, with 15 bases between. The CDR3 runs to 14 residues. This chain's CDR3 is CATYGWGTKNIQYF. CDR3 nucleotides: TGTGCCACCTACGGATGGGGGACCAAAAACATTCAGTACTTC.

This clonotype was recorded many times. The V and J genes are TRBV7-2 and TRBJ2-3, with 8 nucleotides matching TRBD2. Germline lookup yields CDR1 SGHTA and CDR2 FQGNSA. The CDR3 length is 15 residues. V gave up 1 base and J gave up 1 base; unmatched junction bases: 1. The CDR3 sequence: CASSLVSGGTDTQYF. The DNA of the CDR3 is TGTGCCAGCAGCTTAGTTAGCGGGGGCACAGATACGCAGTATTTT.

The rearrangement uses TRBV6-6 and TRBJ2-2; D unclear. Germline CDR1 and CDR2: MNHNY and SVGAGI (reference sequence). The CDR3 runs to 14 residues. Trimming stripped 7 bases from V and 0 bases from J, with 9 bases between. CDR3 sequence reads: CASKEQPNTGELFF. In DNA, the CDR3 is TGTGCCAGCAAGGAGCAACCGAACACCGGGGAGCTGTTTTTT.

This clonotype has a handful of counts. This rearrangement joins TRBV11-3 to TRBJ1-6; TRBD1 matches at 7 bases. V lost 2 bases, J lost 6 bases, and 4 bases stayed unmatched. In germline, CDR1 is SGHNT, CDR2 YENEEA. The CDR3 extends over 15 amino acids. CDR3 in amino acids: CASSLRGGTNSPLHF. The CDR3, as DNA: TGTGCCAGCAGCTTAAGAGGGGGCACTAATTCACCCCTCCACTTT. The whole variable domain, remainder taken from reference TRBV11-3 and TRBJ1-6, is EAGVVQSPRYKIIEKKQPVAFWCNPISGHNTLYWYLQNLGQGPELLIRYENEEAVDDSQLPKDRFSAERLKGVDSTLKIQPAELGDSAVYLCASSLRGGTNSPLHFGNGTRLTVT.

This clonotype was observed many times. The chain joins TRBV29-1 to TRBJ2-7; TRBD1 matches at 8 bases. V trimming: 6 bases; J trimming: 7 bases; junction bases outside the gene matches: 11. The CDR3 contains 13 residues. In germline, CDR1 is SQVTM, CDR2 ANQGSEA. The chain's CDR3 is CSVHRTGTGEQYF. For the CDR3, the DNA is TGCAGCGTACACCGGACAGGGACAGGAGAGCAGTACTTC.

There are a few counts of this clonotype. The chain couples TRBV25-1 to TRBJ2-7; 16 nucleotides agree with TRBD2. Per the germline V gene, CDR1 is MGHDK and CDR2 is SYGVNS. The trim removed 3 bases at V and 2 bases at J, leaving 1 base unmatched. The CDR3 covers 16 residues. CDR3 coding DNA: TGTGCCAGCAGTGACGGGACTAGCGGGAGGGCCTACGAGCAGTACTTC. It is translated as CASSDGTSGRAYEQYF.

There are a few counts of this clonotype. The chain couples TRBV7-2 to TRBJ1-2, with D perhaps matching TRBD1 (5 bases). The CDR3 covers 13 residues. Germline V gene lookup returns CDR1 SGHTA and CDR2 FQGNSA. Trimming took off 4 bases at V and 11 bases at J, with 17 bases between the two ends. The CDR3 coding sequence is TGTGCCAGCAGCTCTCAAGGCCGGGGGTTGTACACCTTC. Protein sequence: CASSSQGRGLYTF. The full variable domain, completed using reference TRBV7-2 and TRBJ1-2, is GAGVSQSPSNKVTEKGKDVELRCDPISGHTALYWYRQSLGQGLEFLIYFQGNSAPDKSGLPSDRFSAERTGGSVSTLTIQRTQQEDSAVYLCASSSQGRGLYTFGSGTRLTVV.

In its sample, this clonotype was seen many times. CDR3 residues: CASSQGAQYNSPLHF. For the CDR3, the DNA is TGCGCCAGCAGCCAAGGAGCGCAGTATAATTCACCCCTCCACTTT. The chain is built from TRBV4-3 and TRBJ1-6; D unresolved. The CDR3 length is 15 residues. Trimming cost V 1 base and J 4 bases, with 8 bases left between them. Germline CDR1 reads LGHNA; CDR2 reads YSLEER.

J is TRBJ2-7 and V is TRBV7-9; possibly TRBD1 for D (5 bases). This CDR3 contains 11 residues. Germline V lookup: CDR1 SEHNR, CDR2 FQNEAQ (reference sequence). Between the trimmed V and J ends, which lost 11 bases and 6 bases, there was a span of 14 bases. The CDR3 region is CAGSQGIEQYF. The CDR3 DNA is TGTGCCGGATCCCAGGGAATCGAGCAGTACTTC.

The table lists this clonotype with many counts. The chain joins TRBV5-1 to TRBJ2-5; perhaps TRBD1 as D (6 bases). CDR3 length equals 15 residues. The germline V and J ends were trimmed by 6 bases and 0 bases, with 15 bases remaining between them. In germline, CDR1 is SGHRS, CDR2 YFSETQ. The CDR3 sequence is CASTPTGDNQETQYF. CDR3 nucleotides: TGCGCCAGCACCCCGACAGGCGACAACCAAGAGACCCAGTACTTC.

This clonotype was detected a few times. The chain combines TRBV2 with TRBJ2-2, with a possible D match to TRBD1 (5 bases). The CDR3 has 16 residues. Germline CDR1 SNHLY, CDR2 FYNNEI. Trimming stripped 6 bases from V and 4 bases from J, with 18 bases between. The CDR3 DNA reads TGTGCCAGCAGCCCTCAGGGCCTCCCAGGCACCGGGGAGCTGTTTTTT. Amino acids: CASSPQGLPGTGELFF.

In its sample, this clonotype was seen many times. The CDR3 sequence: CASSVGLATEQFF. As DNA, the CDR3 is TGTGCCAGCAGCGTGGGACTAGCGACCGAGCAGTTCTTC. This chain links TRBV5-6 with TRBJ2-1, with 10 positions matching TRBD2. The junction had 5 bases not matched to a gene; V was cut back by 4 bases and J by 10 bases. CDR3 size: 13 residues. The germline V gene has CDR1 SGHDT and CDR2 YYEEEE. The full variable domain, its missing parts supplied by reference TRBV5-6 and TRBJ2-1, is DAGVTQSPTHLIKTRGQQVTLRCSPKSGHDTVSWYQQALGQGPQFIFQYYEEEERQRGNFPDRFSGHQFPNYSSELNVNALLLGDSALYLCASSVGLATEQFFGPGTRLTVL.

This clonotype came up many times. The V call is TRBV7-2, the J call TRBJ2-1; D ambiguous. CDR3 size: 15 residues. The V end lost 6 bases, the J end lost 8 bases, and 20 bases lay between the germline ends. The germline gives CDR1 SGHTA, CDR2 FQGNSA. This CDR3 is CASRSAMARPDEQFF. The CDR3 bases are TGTGCCAGCAGATCAGCCATGGCCCGTCCCGATGAGCAGTTCTTC.

The CDR3 reads CASSPSETALHEQFF. For the CDR3, the DNA is TGTGCCAGCAGCCCTTCCGAGACAGCCCTACATGAGCAGTTCTTC. This chain links TRBV7-3 with TRBJ2-1, with a weak D call TRBD1 (5 bases). Trimming took 5 bases from V and 8 from J, leaving 19 bases between them. The CDR3 runs 15 residues. CDR1 and CDR2 from the germline V gene are SGHTA and FQGTGA. The full variable domain, with the rest looked up from reference TRBV7-3 and TRBJ2-1, is GAGVSQTPSNKVTEKGKYVELRCDPISGHTALYWYRQSLGQGPEFLIYFQGTGAADDSGLPNDRFFAVRPEGSVSTLKIQRTERGDSAVYLCASSPSETALHEQFFGPGTRLTVL.

This clonotype came up many times. The chain combines TRBV24-1 with TRBJ2-7; D call uncertain. The V gene's germline CDR1 is KGHDR and CDR2 SFDVKD. The CDR3 contains 12 residues. V was trimmed by 3 bases and J by 3 bases, leaving 5 bases between them. The CDR3, as DNA: TGTGCCACCAGTGATCCCAACTACGAGCAGTACTTC. The encoded protein is CATSDPNYEQYF.

There are many counts of this clonotype. The chain joins TRBV20-1 to TRBJ1-1; no firm D call. The germline V and J ends were trimmed by 2 bases and 1 base, with 14 bases remaining between them. This CDR3 spans 15 amino acids. Germline CDR1 is DFQATT and CDR2 is SNEGSKA (reference sequence). CDR3 protein: CSARQGYAKNTEAFF. CDR3 coding DNA: TGCAGTGCTAGACAAGGGTACGCTAAGAACACTGAAGCTTTCTTT.

This clonotype came up many times. The chain is built from TRBV28 and TRBJ2-4, with D possibly being TRBD1 or TRBD2 (5 bases each). The ends were cut back, 6 bases at V and 6 bases at J, with 15 bases in the middle. CDR1 MDHEN and CDR2 SYDVKM come from the germline V gene. The length of the CDR3 is 14 residues. The chain's CDR3 is CASSFRVGGNIQYF. The DNA of the CDR3 is TGTGCCAGCAGCTTCAGGGTTGGAGGAAACATTCAGTACTTC. Using reference TRBV28 and TRBJ2-4 for the parts outside the CDR3, the full variable domain is DVKVTQSSRYLVKRTGEKVFLECVQDMDHENMFWYRQDPGLGLRLIYFSYDVKMKEKGDIPEGYSVSREKKERFSLILESASTNQTSMYLCASSFRVGGNIQYFGAGTRLSVL.

The V and J genes are TRBV7-3 and TRBJ1-1; TRBD1 is a possible D gene (5 bases). Germline CDR1 is SGHTA and CDR2 is FQGTGA. The CDR3 covers 13 residues. Trimming left V 4 bases short and J 8 bases short, with 14 bases between. For the CDR3, the DNA is TGTGCCAGCAGCTCCGGGACGTGGGCGGAAGCTTTCTTT. It translates to CASSSGTWAEAFF.

The V call is TRBV11-3, the J call TRBJ2-3, with D tentatively TRBD1 or TRBD2 (6 bases each). Germline CDR1 and CDR2: SGHNT and YENEEA. The V and J ends lost 5 bases and 2 bases respectively, with 14 bases between them. The CDR3 has 15 amino acids. The CDR3 coding sequence is TGTGCCAGCAGCCCAAGAGGGGGACTCACAGATACGCAGTATTTT. Residues: CASSPRGGLTDTQYF.

This clonotype was observed at least ten times. The V call is TRBV7-6, the J call TRBJ2-5, with TRBD2 as a possible D gene (6 bases). Trimming pared 3 bases from V and 1 base from J, leaving 6 bases between. The V gene's germline CDR1 is SGHVS and CDR2 FNYEAQ. There are 13 residues in the CDR3. CDR3 nucleotides: TGTGCCAGCAGCTTCGGGAGCCAAGAGACCCAGTACTTC. Translated, it gives CASSFGSQETQYF.

At least ten counts were recorded for this clonotype. The rearrangement links TRBV4-1 to TRBJ2-3; 13 positions agree with TRBD2. The CDR3 sequence is 17 residues long. Germline assignment: CDR1 MGHRA and CDR2 YSYEKL. J lost 3 bases, V lost 4 bases, and 7 bases had no gene match. CDR3: CASSLGTSGVSTDTQYF. CDR3 bases: TGCGCCAGCAGCCTTGGGACTAGCGGGGTTTCGACAGATACGCAGTATTTT.

This clonotype was recorded a few times. The chain carries TRBV27 and TRBJ2-3; the match to TRBD2 covers 7 bases. The CDR3 is 15 residues long. Losses at the gene ends were 2 bases for V and 4 bases for J; bases not matched to a gene: 6. Looked up from germline, CDR1 is MNHEY and CDR2 is SMNVEV (reference sequence). The CDR3 here is CASSLAGAQADTQYF. Here the CDR3 DNA reads TGTGCCAGCAGTTTAGCGGGAGCTCAAGCAGATACGCAGTATTTT.

In this sample, this clonotype turned up many times. The V and J genes are TRBV7-6 and TRBJ2-2, with 8 bases that match TRBD1. CDR3 length equals 15 residues. Trimming took 4 bases from V and 7 from J; bases not matched to a gene: 8. CDR1 SGHVS and CDR2 FNYEAQ come from the germline V gene. CDR3 nucleotide sequence: TGTGCCAGCAGCTACAAAACCGGGACAGGCGGGGAGCTGTTTTTT. It encodes CASSYKTGTGGELFF.

This clonotype was observed a handful of times. J is TRBJ2-3 and V is TRBV14; D not resolved. From germline, CDR1 is SGHDN and CDR2 FVKESK. Trimming removed 0 bases at V and 6 bases at J, with 13 bases between. The CDR3 contains 15 residues. CDR3 residues: CASSQDLPPGDTQYF. CDR3 sequence (DNA): TGTGCCAGCAGCCAAGATCTGCCCCCTGGGGATACGCAGTATTTT.

This clonotype was seen repeatedly, ten times or more. The gene calls are TRBV3-1 and TRBJ1-3, with D maybe TRBD1 (5 bases). Trimming took off 4 bases at V and 2 bases at J, with 18 bases between the two ends. The germline V gene encodes CDR1 LGHDT and CDR2 YNNKEL (reference sequence). CDR3 length: 17 residues. The CDR3 DNA reads TGTGCCAGCAGCCCGGGACCACACTCAAAGACTGGAAACACCATATATTTT. It is translated as CASSPGPHSKTGNTIYF.